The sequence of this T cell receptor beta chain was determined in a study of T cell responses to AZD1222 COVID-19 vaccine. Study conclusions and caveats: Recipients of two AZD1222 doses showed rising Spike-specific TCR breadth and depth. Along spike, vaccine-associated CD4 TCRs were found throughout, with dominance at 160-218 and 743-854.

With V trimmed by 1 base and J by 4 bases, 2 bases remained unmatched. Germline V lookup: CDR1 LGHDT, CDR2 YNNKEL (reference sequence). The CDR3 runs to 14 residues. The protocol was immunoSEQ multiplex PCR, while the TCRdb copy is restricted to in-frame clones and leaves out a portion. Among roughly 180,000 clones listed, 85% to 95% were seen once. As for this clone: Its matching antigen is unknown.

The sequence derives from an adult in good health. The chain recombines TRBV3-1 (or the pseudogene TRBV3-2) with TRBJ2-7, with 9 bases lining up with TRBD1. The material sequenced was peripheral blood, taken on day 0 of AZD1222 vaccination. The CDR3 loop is CASSQAGQGYEQYF. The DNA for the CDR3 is TGTGCCAGCAGCCAAGCGGGACAGGGATACGAGCAGTACTTC.